This TCR beta chain is from a study of blood T cell repertoires in COVID-19 (dated by TCRdb to 2020 to 2021). About the study as a whole: The collaborator samples originated in the United States, Italy and Spain and spanned the acute and convalescent phases of COVID-19. The samples were drawn from two sources: the first 160 participants of the ongoing ImmuneRACE study, and some 1,300 subjects contributed by 6 global collaborators. The material from the prospective study consisted of cDNA or gDNA derived from T cells, B-cell-depleted T cells, or PBMCs. Where HLA class I and class II types were available, the types were taken from metadata supplied by the sample provider, not from assay-based typing. The repertoires were released in a freely available public database intended as a resource for research on the immune response to SARS-CoV-2. A de-identified subject ID, COVID-19 status, age in years and sex were almost always included in the sample metadata. The dataset comprised deeply sampled blood TCRbeta repertoires from subjects exposed to, actively infected with, or recovered from COVID-19. What the work shows at the level of the full study, not this receptor alone: The quantity of clinical and demographic metadata differed by source and by participant and was supplied without curation.

V is pruned by 1 base and J by 9 bases, leaving 11 bases of the junction without a gene match. Taken from the germline V gene, the CDR1 and CDR2 loops are SGHVS and FQNEAQ. The cysteine opens and the phenylalanine closes a CDR3 of 16 amino acids. Only the CDR3 portion is preserved as DNA: 48 bases, with reading frame beginning at the first base. TCRbeta CDR3 regions were amplified from genomic DNA by means of the immunoSEQ Assay, a bias-controlled multiplex PCR. Per the authors' processing: Within the assay, amplification of reference gene primers was used to estimate how many nucleated cells each sample contained. To quantify the absolute abundance of each unique TCRbeta CDR3 rearrangement, sequence reads were collapsed and filtered. For each sample, productive Simpson clonality was calculated as the square root of Simpson's diversity index over productive rearrangements. TCRdb carries this immuneACCESS record with in-frame sequences only. Its versions omit some clonotypes, under half of them owing to an unresolved V gene in the studies checked, with the rest unexplained. V, J and clone size are taken as reported in that table, and D and trimming were inferred from the DNA itself. In all, the sample holds roughly 130,000 clones, and around three quarters of those were seen once. Of the sample, less than 15% is held by the ten largest clones.

Of note for this clone: The antigen it binds to is not known. The record has no base qualities; no much larger clone is one base away.

Whole blood was collected in K2EDTA tubes by collaborating institutions according to the institutions' own protocols. For TCRbeta analysis, collaborator samples were shipped as frozen whole blood, as isolated PBMCs, or as DNA extracted from either sample type. The sequence joins TRBV7-8 to TRBJ2-3, with 9 bases aligning to TRBD2. Sample: peripheral blood. The receptor was isolated from an elderly man with acute or convalescent COVID-19. The CDR3 is CASSLVASGARSTQYF. The sequenced DNA is TGTGCCAGCAGCTTAGTGGCTAGCGGGGCTCGGAGCACGCAGTATTTT. Reference TRBV7-8 and TRBJ2-3 proteins supply the regions before and after the CDR3; the full variable domain is: GAGVSQSPRYKVAKRGQDVALRCDPISGHVSLFWYQQALGQGPEFLTYFQNEAQLDKSGLPSDRFFAERPEGSVSTLKIQRTQQEDSAVYLCASSLVASGARSTQYFGPGTRLTVL.